The next 25 T cell receptor beta chains were all read from a single sample in a study of OX40 agonist ivuxolimab in advanced cancers. The data were produced by immunoSEQ multiplex PCR, yet TCRdb's version contains in-frame clones alone and is incomplete. The sample yields tens of thousands of clones, roughly 93% seen once. This material consisted of CD4+ or CD8+ T cells sorted from blood, taken in a trial of the OX40 agonist ivuxolimab. Receptors were obtained from an adult with an advanced solid tumor such as melanoma, head and neck, liver or kidney cancer.

This clone was seen only once. V is TRBV4-1 and J is TRBJ2-1; 11 bases line up with TRBD2. Germline values: CDR1 MGHRA, CDR2 YSYEKL. CDR3 length: 14 amino acids. V lost 4 bases and J lost 8; bases outside the gene matches: 4. As DNA, the CDR3 is TGCGCCAGCAGCCCACTAGCGGGAGTGGATGAGCAGTTCTTC. It is translated as CASSPLAGVDEQFF.

This clone showed up just once. The chain links TRBV29-1 to TRBJ2-7; D possibly corresponds to TRBD1 (5 bases). This CDR3 region has 13 residues. V was shortened by 5 bases and J by 2 bases, with 13 bases between the two germline ends. CDR1 is SQVTM, CDR2 ANQGSEA, per germline. This CDR3 is CSVSQGLAYEQYF. CDR3 DNA: TGCAGCGTTTCCCAGGGCTTAGCCTACGAGCAGTACTTC.

The rearrangement joins TRBV5-4 to TRBJ2-7; D remains unclear. CDR1 is SGHNT, CDR2 YYREEE, per germline (reference sequence). The CDR3 extends over 11 amino acids. V gave up 5 bases and J gave up 4 bases, with 7 bases separating them. CDR3 loop: CASSSGYEQYF. DNA for the CDR3: TGTGCCAGCAGTTCCGGTTACGAGCAGTACTTC.

The chain links TRBV6-5 to TRBJ2-1; D could derive from TRBD1 or TRBD2 (6 bases each). In germline, CDR1 is MNHEY, CDR2 SVGAGI. V lost 3 bases and J lost 4, with 13 bases in between. The CDR3 totals 15 residues. CDR3 DNA: TGTGCCAGCAGTTATGGGGGGACACCTTACAATGAGCAGTTCTTC. Protein product: CASSYGGTPYNEQFF.

The rearrangement links TRBV27 to TRBJ2-3; TRBD2 agrees at 10 bases. There are 17 residues in the CDR3. Germline CDR1 reads MNHEY; CDR2 reads SMNVEV (reference sequence). V lost 5 bases to trimming and J lost 0 bases; unmatched junction nucleotides: 8. The CDR3 reads CASSLYPGLASTDTQYF. CDR3 in DNA: TGTGCCAGCAGTCTCTATCCGGGACTAGCGAGCACAGATACGCAGTATTTT.

The chain is built from TRBV5-4 and TRBJ1-1; 7 bases agree with TRBD1. In germline, CDR1 is SGHNT, CDR2 YYREEE (reference sequence). With V trimmed by 2 bases and J by 4 bases, 14 bases remained unmatched. There are 17 residues in the CDR3. CDR3 in DNA: TGTGCCAGCAGCTTTCAGGTGGACAGGTCGGTGGGCACTGAAGCTTTCTTT. This gives the protein CASSFQVDRSVGTEAFF.

V is TRBV4-3 and J is TRBJ1-3; D gene uncertain. Germline V lookup: CDR1 LGHNA, CDR2 YSLEER. Trimming left V 0 bases short and J 1 base short, with 10 bases between. The CDR3 consists of 16 residues. The CDR3 DNA is TGCGCCAGCAGCCAAGATATAGCCATTTCTGGAAACACCATATATTTT. As protein: CASSQDIAISGNTIYF.

The genes are TRBV4-3 and TRBJ2-6; D possibly matches TRBD1 or TRBD2 (6 bases each). The CDR3 contains 17 residues. Germline values: CDR1 LGHNA, CDR2 YSLEER. The germline V and J ends were trimmed by 6 bases and 0 bases, with 15 bases remaining between them. CDR3 protein: CASSPTPGASGANVLTF. DNA for the CDR3: TGCGCCAGCAGTCCTACCCCGGGGGCCTCTGGGGCCAACGTCCTGACTTTC.

The V call is TRBV7-6, the J call TRBJ2-1; 8 positions agree with TRBD2. The germline V gene encodes CDR1 SGHVS and CDR2 FNYEAQ. CDR3 size: 16 residues. V lost 3 bases to trimming and J lost 6 bases; unmatched junction nucleotides: 10. The CDR3 DNA reads as TGTGCCAGCAGCTTTGGTCGGGAGGGCCGAGGCAATGAGCAGTTCTTC. It codes for CASSFGREGRGNEQFF.

V is TRBV4-1 and J is TRBJ1-2; TRBD1 matches at 12 bases. Germline CDR1 and CDR2: MGHRA and YSYEKL. V lost 5 bases, J lost 5 bases, and 12 bases stayed unmatched. The CDR3 covers 17 residues. In DNA form, the CDR3 reads TGCGCCAGCAGCAATAAGGGACAGGGGGCCCCCAGTTATGGCTACACCTTC. Translated: CASSNKGQGAPSYGYTF.

The chain joins TRBV12-5 to TRBJ1-1; D unclear. The V gene's germline CDR1 is LGHNT and CDR2 FRNRAP. The CDR3 is 13 amino acids. Trimming cost V 1 base and J 3 bases, with 6 bases left between them. The CDR3 protein is CASGLATYTEAFF. CDR3 DNA: TGTGCTAGTGGTTTGGCCACCTACACTGAAGCTTTCTTT.

The chain couples TRBV27 to TRBJ2-1; 10 bases agree with TRBD2. After removal of 7 bases from V and 1 base from J, the junction contained 4 bases not matched to a gene. The germline V gene encodes CDR1 MNHEY and CDR2 SMNVEV (reference sequence). The CDR3 runs to 15 residues. The CDR3 here is CASTSGSVSYNEQFF. The DNA of the CDR3 is TGTGCCAGCACTAGCGGGAGCGTGTCCTACAATGAGCAGTTCTTC.

The rearrangement joins TRBV7-2 to TRBJ1-5; D not resolved. Looked up from germline, CDR1 is SGHTA and CDR2 is FQGNSA. With 2 bases removed from V and 2 bases from J, the gap between germline ends came to 13 bases. The CDR3 is 16 amino acids. This CDR3 is CASSLMGLGGNQPQHF. DNA of the CDR3: TGTGCCAGCAGCTTAATGGGTTTGGGAGGCAATCAGCCCCAGCATTTT.

This clone was recorded once. J is TRBJ1-1 and V is TRBV7-8; D gene uncertain. This CDR3 has 14 residues. V lost 5 bases to trimming and J lost 2 bases, with 12 bases between them. Per the germline V gene, CDR1 is SGHVS and CDR2 is FQNEAQ. The CDR3 DNA follows: TGTGCCAGCAGCCCCCTAGAAGGAAACACTGAAGCTTTCTTT. This sequence encodes CASSPLEGNTEAFF.

The chain recombines TRBV7-6 with TRBJ2-5; TRBD2 is a possible D gene (5 bases). Per the germline V gene, CDR1 is SGHVS and CDR2 is FNYEAQ. The CDR3 is 16 residues long. Trimming removed 5 bases at V and 0 bases at J, with 16 bases between. This CDR3 is CASSPLRVLYQETQYF. The CDR3 DNA follows: TGTGCCAGCAGCCCATTGAGGGTTTTGTACCAAGAGACCCAGTACTTC.

The V gene is TRBV12-5, the J gene TRBJ2-1; maybe TRBD1 (6 bases). Trimming shortened V by 2 bases and J by 1 base, and 9 bases separated the two germline ends. The germline V gene encodes CDR1 LGHNT and CDR2 FRNRAP. The CDR3 loop spans 15 amino acids. CDR3 DNA: TGTGCTAGTGGTTTGAGGCAGGGGTCCTACAATGAGCAGTTCTTC. This sequence encodes CASGLRQGSYNEQFF.

The J gene is TRBJ2-5, the V gene TRBV7-2; 7 bases fit TRBD1. V lost 1 base to trimming and J lost 5 bases; unmatched junction nucleotides: 7. Germline loops: CDR1 SGHTA, CDR2 FQGNSA. The CDR3 covers 15 residues. CDR3 DNA: TGTGCCAGCAGCTTAGTCGACAGGGTGGACGAGACCCAGTACTTC. Amino acids: CASSLVDRVDETQYF.

The J gene is TRBJ2-5, the V gene TRBV23-1, with D possibly TRBD1 on 5 matching bases. TRBV23-1 is classed as an ORF, of uncertain function. The CDR3 is made up of 10 amino acids. The CDR3 nucleotides are TGCGGGCAGGGCCAAGAGACCCAGTACTTC. Its translation is CGQGQETQYF.

This clone came up once. In DNA form, the CDR3 reads TGTGCCAGCAGCTTAGGGAATACAGGGGGCTTGTTCTACGAGCAGTACTTC. Translated: CASSLGNTGGLFYEQYF. J is TRBJ2-7 and V is TRBV11-2, with TRBD1 matching 9 bases. The junction had 10 bases not matched to a gene; V was cut back by 1 base and J by 3 bases. The germline V gene encodes CDR1 SGHAT and CDR2 FQNNGV. The CDR3 loop spans 17 amino acids.

Only a few counts were recorded for this clone. The chain has TRBV4-1 and TRBJ1-1; D gene uncertain. Trimming pared 0 bases from V and 0 bases from J, leaving 11 bases between. The CDR3 runs 16 residues. The germline V gene has CDR1 MGHRA and CDR2 YSYEKL. The CDR3 DNA reads TGCGCCAGCAGCCAAGATAGAGCAGCCTTGAACACTGAAGCTTTCTTT. Protein product: CASSQDRAALNTEAFF.

This chain links TRBV27 with TRBJ1-5, with D uncertain. CDR1 and CDR2 from the germline V gene are MNHEY and SMNVEV (reference sequence). The ends were cut back, 5 bases at V and 0 bases at J, with 8 bases in the middle. CDR3 length: 14 residues. CDR3 nucleotide sequence: TGTGCCAGCAGTCCGGCTTATAGCAATCAGCCCCAGCATTTT. Residues: CASSPAYSNQPQHF.

This clone was found once. V and J are TRBV4-1 and TRBJ2-1; D gene unclear. The germline gives CDR1 MGHRA, CDR2 YSYEKL. With 0 bases removed from V and 6 bases from J, the gap between germline ends came to 9 bases. This CDR3 has 14 residues. The CDR3 DNA reads as TGCGCCAGCAGCCAAGAGCCTCGGACCAATGAGCAGTTCTTC. Translated: CASSQEPRTNEQFF.

J is TRBJ1-5 and V is TRBV11-2, with TRBD1 matching 7 bases. CDR3 length: 19 residues. The germline CDR1 and CDR2 sequences are SGHAT and FQNNGV. V shed 1 base, J shed 0 bases, and the junction held 12 bases outside the gene matches. The CDR3 nucleotides are TGTGCCAGCAGCTTAGGCCCGACAGGGCCCTTGATTAGCAATCAGCCCCAGCATTTT. Protein sequence: CASSLGPTGPLISNQPQHF.

The V and J genes are TRBV19 and TRBJ1-2; unclear D gene. This CDR3 has 13 amino acids. The germline V and J ends were trimmed by 6 bases and 3 bases, with 11 bases remaining between them. Germline assignment: CDR1 LNHDA and CDR2 SQIVND (reference sequence). In DNA, the CDR3 is TGTGCCAGTAGCCCGGCGACGGACTATGGCTACACCTTC. Its protein is CASSPATDYGYTF.

This clone was detected once. The rearrangement uses TRBV11-3 and TRBJ2-3; weak D call: TRBD1 (6 bases). Deletions cut 4 bases from V and 6 bases from J, with 14 bases between. The CDR3 consists of 14 residues. Germline CDR1 and CDR2: SGHNT and YENEEA. The CDR3 protein is CASSSAGDPDTQYF. The DNA for the CDR3 is TGTGCCAGCAGCTCTGCAGGGGATCCGGATACGCAGTATTTT.